Detailed here is one T cell receptor (beta chain). Additional DNA sequences in this sample encode the identical CDR3. Using immunoSEQ multiplex PCR, the repertoire was profiled, and TCRdb retains in-frame clones only, with some absent. The sample has roughly 60,000 clones; nearly 80% are singletons. The V and J ends lost 2 bases and 2 bases respectively, with 7 bases between them. This CDR3 comprises 13 residues. Germline V CDR1 and CDR2: GTSNPN, SVGIG (reference sequence). The record originates from a study of blood T cell repertoires in COVID-19. The clonotype comes from a human donor in a cohort sampled during active COVID-19. This rearrangement joins TRBV30 to TRBJ1-5; no clear D. The material sequenced was peripheral blood. The CDR3 nucleotides are TGTGCCTGGAGTAAAGCCGGCAATCAGCCCCAGCATTTT. It yields the protein CAWSKAGNQPQHF.